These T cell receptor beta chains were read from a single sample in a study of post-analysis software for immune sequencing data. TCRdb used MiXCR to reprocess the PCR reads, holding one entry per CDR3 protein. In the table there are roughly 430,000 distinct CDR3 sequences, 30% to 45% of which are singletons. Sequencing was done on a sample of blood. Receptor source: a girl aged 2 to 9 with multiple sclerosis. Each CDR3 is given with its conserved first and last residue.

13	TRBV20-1	CSARLAPYNEQFF
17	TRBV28	CASTSLGQGETFYEQYF
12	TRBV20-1	CSASTFDHEQYF
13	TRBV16	CASSADGSYGYTF
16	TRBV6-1	CASSEPGTDRAYGYTF
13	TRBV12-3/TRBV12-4	CASSYRVLETQYF
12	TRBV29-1	CSVIGTTYEQYF
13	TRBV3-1	CASSQRSAGGTFF
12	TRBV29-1	CSVGLVPGELFF
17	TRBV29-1	CSVQHFSPLLSSYEQYF
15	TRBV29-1	CSVAGTSGLYNEQFF
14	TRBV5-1	CASSLLLGTDTQYF
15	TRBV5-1	CASSLGAGTGNGKFF
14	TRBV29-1	CSVAGTGLNQPQHF
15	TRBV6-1	CASGLGQVSNQPQHF
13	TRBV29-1	CSASGAPVNEQYF
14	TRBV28	CASDDREGYSEAFF
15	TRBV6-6	CASSRVRDRGNEQFF
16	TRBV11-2	CASSSNSGSLYNEQFF
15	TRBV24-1	CATSDFGGGKETQYF
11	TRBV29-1	CSGGLGETQYF
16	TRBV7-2	CASSLQGGRGEETQYF
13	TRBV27	CASSLTGQGGYTF
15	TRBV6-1	CASSEWEVSKNIQYF
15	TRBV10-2	CASSESAGGTDTQYF
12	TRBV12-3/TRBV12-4	CASKYSTDTQYF
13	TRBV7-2	CASSPRLAGEQFF
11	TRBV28	CASSGQLRAFF
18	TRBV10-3	CAISRLAGGLASYNEQFF
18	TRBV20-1	CSAIRVEAGIPLGETQYF
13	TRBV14	CASSQASWDEQFF
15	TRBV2	CASRDSGGSLNEQFF
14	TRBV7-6	CASSSTGRNNEQFF
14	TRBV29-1	CSVGPRTGSYEQYF
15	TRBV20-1	CSALKGAGGNQPQHF
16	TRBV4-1	CASSQGRDSRIYEQYF
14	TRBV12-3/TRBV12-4	CASSSTIGTDTQYF
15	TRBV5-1	CASSSLGQGGNEQFF
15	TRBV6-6	CASSSTSGRAYIQYF
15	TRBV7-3	CASSPLAEYQETQYF
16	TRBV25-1	CASSDSSGTPRDTQYF
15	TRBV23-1	CASRLGQSNYYEQYF
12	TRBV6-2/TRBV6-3	CASSYASWGQFF
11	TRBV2	CASSEYGPQHF
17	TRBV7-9	CASSPIGGRVGNQPQHF
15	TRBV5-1	CASSLGGLANTEAFF
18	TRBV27	CASSPGLAGGNSYNEQFF
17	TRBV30	CAFDNRQGPFWNTEAFF
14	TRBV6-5	CASSRTGAPRTQYF
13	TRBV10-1	CASSAGPNQPQHF
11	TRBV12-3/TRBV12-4	CASSRTGEAFF
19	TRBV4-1	CASSPNSDRVHSGANVLTF
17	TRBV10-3	CAISEPPTAPYFNERYF
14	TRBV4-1	CASSQGEPAYEQYF
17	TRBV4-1	CASSQIAGGASNQPQHF